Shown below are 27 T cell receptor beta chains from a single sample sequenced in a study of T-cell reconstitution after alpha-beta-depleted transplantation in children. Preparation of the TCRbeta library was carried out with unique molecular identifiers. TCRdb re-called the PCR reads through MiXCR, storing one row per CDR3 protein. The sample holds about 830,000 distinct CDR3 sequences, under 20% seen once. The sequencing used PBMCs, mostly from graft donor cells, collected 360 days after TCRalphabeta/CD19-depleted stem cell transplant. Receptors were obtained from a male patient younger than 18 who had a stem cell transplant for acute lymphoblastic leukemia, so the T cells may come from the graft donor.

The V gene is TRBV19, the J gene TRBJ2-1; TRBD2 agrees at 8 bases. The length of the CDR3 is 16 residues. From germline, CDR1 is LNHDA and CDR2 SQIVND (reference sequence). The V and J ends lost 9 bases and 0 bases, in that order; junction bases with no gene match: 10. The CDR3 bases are TGTGCCAGACAAAAAGCGGGAGAAGGCTCCTACAATGAGCAGTTCTTC. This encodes CARQKAGEGSYNEQFF.

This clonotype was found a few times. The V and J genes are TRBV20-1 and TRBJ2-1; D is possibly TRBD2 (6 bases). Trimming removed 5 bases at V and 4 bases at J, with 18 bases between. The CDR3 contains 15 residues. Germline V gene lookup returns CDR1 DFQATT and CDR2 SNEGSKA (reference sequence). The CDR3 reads CSAAQIERAYNEQFF. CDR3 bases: TGCAGTGCTGCTCAAATAGAGCGGGCTTACAATGAGCAGTTCTTC.

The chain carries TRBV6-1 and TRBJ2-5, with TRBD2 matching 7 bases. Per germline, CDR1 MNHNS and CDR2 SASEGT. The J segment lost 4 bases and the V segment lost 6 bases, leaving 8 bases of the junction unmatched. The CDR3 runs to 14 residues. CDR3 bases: TGTGCCAGCAGAATAGATGGGGGGGGAGAGACCCAGTACTTC. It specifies CASRIDGGGETQYF.

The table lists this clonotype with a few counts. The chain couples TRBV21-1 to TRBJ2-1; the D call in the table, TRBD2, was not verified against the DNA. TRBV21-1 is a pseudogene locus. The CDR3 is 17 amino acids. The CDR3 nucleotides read TGTGCCAGCAGCCCCTGGTCAGGGACTAGTCGGTACAATGAGCAGTTCTTC. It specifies CASSPWSGTSRYNEQFF.

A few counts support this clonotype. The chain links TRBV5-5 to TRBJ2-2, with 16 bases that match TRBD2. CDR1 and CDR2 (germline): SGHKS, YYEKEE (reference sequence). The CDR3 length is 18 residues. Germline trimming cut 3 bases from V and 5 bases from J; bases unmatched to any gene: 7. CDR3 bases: TGTGCCAGCAGCTCCCCGGGACTAGCGGGAGGGCCGACCGGGGAGCTGTTTTTT. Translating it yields CASSSPGLAGGPTGELFF. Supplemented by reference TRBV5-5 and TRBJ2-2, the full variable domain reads DAGVTQSPTHLIKTRGQQVTLRCSPISGHKSVSWYQQVLGQGPQFIFQYYEKEERGRGNFPDRFSARQFPNYSSELNVNALLLGDSALYLCASSSPGLAGGPTGELFFGEGSRLTVL.

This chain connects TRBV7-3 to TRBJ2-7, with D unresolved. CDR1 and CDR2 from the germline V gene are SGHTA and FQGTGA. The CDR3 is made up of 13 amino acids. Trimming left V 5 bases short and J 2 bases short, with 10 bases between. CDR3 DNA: TGTGCCAGCAGCCCCTCCCTCCCCTACGAGCAGTACTTC. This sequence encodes CASSPSLPYEQYF.

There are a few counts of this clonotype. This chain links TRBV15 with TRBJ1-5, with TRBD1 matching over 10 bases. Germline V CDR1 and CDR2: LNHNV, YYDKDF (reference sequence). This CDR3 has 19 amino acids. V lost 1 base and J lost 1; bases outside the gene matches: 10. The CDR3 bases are TGTGCCACCAGCAGAGGCCTAACCGGGACAGGGGAAAGCAATCAGCCCCAGCATTTT. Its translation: CATSRGLTGTGESNQPQHF.

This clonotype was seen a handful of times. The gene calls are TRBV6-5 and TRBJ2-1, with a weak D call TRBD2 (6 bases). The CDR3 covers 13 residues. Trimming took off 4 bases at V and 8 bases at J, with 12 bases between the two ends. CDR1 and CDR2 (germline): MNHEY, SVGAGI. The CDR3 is CASSSREIDEQFF. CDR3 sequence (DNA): TGTGCCAGCAGTTCTCGGGAGATCGATGAGCAGTTCTTC.

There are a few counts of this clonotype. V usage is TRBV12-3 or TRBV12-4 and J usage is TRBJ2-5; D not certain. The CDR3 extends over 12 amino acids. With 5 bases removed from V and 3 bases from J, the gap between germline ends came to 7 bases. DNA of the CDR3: TGTGCCAGCAGTGACCCTGAAGAGACCCAGTACTTC. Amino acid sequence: CASSDPEETQYF.

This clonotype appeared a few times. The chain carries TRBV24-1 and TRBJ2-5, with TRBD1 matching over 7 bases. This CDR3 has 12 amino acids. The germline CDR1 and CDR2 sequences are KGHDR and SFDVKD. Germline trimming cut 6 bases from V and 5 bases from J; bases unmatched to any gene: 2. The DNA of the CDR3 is TGTGCCACCAGTATGGACAGGGAGACCCAGTACTTC. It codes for CATSMDRETQYF.

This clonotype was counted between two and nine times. The CDR3 sequence is CASSQNQGVGETQYF. CDR3 DNA sequence: TGTGCCAGCAGCCAAAACCAGGGTGTCGGGGAGACCCAGTACTTC. The genes are TRBV12-3 or TRBV12-4 and TRBJ2-5; maybe TRBD1 (5 bases). The ends were cut back, 6 bases at V and 5 bases at J, with 19 bases in the middle. The CDR3 is made up of 15 amino acids.

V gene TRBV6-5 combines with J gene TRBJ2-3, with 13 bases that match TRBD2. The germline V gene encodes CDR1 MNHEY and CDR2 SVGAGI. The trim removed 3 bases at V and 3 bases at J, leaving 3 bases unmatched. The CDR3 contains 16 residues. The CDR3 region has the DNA TGTGCCAGCAGTTATCAACTAGCGGGAGGGACAGATACGCAGTATTTT. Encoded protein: CASSYQLAGGTDTQYF.

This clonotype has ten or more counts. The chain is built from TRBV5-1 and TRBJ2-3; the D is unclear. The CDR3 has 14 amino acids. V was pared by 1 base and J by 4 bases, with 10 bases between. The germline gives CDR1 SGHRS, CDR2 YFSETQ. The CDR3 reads CASSLTRPSDTQYF. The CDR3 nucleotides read TGCGCCAGCAGCTTGACGCGACCGTCAGATACGCAGTATTTT.

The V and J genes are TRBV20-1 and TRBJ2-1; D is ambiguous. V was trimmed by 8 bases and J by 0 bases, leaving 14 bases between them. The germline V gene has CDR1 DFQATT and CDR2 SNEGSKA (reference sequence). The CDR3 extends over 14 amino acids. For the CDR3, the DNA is TGCAGTCTCCGGACCACCAGCTCCTACAATGAGCAGTTCTTC. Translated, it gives CSLRTTSSYNEQFF.

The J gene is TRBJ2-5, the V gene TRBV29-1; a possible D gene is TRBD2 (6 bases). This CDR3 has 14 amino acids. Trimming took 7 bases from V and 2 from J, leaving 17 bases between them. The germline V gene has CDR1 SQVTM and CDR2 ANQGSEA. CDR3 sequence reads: CSGDIADDQETQYF. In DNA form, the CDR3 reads TGCAGCGGAGACATAGCGGATGATCAAGAGACCCAGTACTTC.

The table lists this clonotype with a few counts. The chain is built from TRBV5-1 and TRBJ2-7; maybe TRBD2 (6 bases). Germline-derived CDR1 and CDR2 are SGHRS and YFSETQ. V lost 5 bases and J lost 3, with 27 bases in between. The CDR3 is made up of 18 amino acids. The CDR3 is CASSTTGLPFQRDYEQYF. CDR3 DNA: TGCGCCAGCAGTACCACGGGACTTCCTTTTCAACGGGACTACGAGCAGTACTTC.

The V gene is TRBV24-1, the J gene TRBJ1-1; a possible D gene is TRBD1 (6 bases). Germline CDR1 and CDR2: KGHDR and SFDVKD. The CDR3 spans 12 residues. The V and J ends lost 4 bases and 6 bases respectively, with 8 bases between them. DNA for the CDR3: TGTGCCACCAGTGAGGGGGGCCCTGAAGCTTTCTTT. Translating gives CATSEGGPEAFF.

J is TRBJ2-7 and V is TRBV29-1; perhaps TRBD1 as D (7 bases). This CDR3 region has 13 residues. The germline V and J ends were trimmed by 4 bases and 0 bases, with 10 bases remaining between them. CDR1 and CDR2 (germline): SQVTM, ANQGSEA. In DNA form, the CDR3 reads TGCAGCGTTGCAGGGGGGATCTCCTACGAGCAGTACTTC. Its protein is CSVAGGISYEQYF.

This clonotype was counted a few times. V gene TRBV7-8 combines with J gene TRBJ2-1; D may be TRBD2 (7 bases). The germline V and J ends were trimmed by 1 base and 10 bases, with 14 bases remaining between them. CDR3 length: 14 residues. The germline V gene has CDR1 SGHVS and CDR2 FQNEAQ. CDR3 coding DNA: TGTGCCAGCAGCTTAGGCCGGGGGGCGCAAGAGCAGTTCTTC. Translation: CASSLGRGAQEQFF.

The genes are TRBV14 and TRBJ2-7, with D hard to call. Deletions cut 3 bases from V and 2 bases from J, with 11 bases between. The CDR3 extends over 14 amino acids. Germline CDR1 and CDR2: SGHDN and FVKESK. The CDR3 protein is CASSHDLSAYEQYF. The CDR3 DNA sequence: TGTGCCAGCAGCCATGACTTATCGGCCTACGAGCAGTACTTC.

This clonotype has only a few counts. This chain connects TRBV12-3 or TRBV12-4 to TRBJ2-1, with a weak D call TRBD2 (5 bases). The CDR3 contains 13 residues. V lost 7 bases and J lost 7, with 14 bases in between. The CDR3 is CASTHRRSNEQFF. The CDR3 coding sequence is TGTGCCAGCACCCACCGGAGGTCGAATGAGCAGTTCTTC.

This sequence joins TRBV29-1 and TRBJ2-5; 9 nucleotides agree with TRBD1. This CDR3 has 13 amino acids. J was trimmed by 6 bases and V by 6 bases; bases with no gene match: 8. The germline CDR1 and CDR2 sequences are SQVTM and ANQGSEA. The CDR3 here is CSVGGQGKKTQYF. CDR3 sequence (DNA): TGCAGCGTGGGGGGACAGGGTAAGAAGACCCAGTACTTC.

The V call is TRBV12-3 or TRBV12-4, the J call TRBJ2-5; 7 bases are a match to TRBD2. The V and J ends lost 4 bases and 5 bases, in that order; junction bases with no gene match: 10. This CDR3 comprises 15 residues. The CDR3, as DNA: TGTGCCAGCAGTTCGGACTGGCGCGGGAGTGAGACCCAGTACTTC. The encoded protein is CASSSDWRGSETQYF.

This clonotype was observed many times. In DNA form, the CDR3 reads TGTGCCAGCAGCTACCCCGGGACAGGGTTCAATGAGCAGTTCTTC. Translating gives CASSYPGTGFNEQFF. The chain is built from TRBV7-9 and TRBJ2-1; 9 bases match TRBD1. Germline CDR1 reads SEHNR; CDR2 reads FQNEAQ (reference sequence). The CDR3 totals 15 residues. V lost 4 bases to trimming and J lost 6 bases; unmatched junction nucleotides: 7.

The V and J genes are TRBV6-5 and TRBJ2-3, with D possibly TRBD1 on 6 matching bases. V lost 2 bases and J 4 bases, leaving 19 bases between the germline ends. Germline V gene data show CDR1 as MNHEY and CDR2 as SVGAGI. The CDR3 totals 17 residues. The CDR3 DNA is TGTGCCAGCAGTTACAAGGGTCGTTTGCAGGGGCCAGATACGCAGTATTTT. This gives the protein CASSYKGRLQGPDTQYF.

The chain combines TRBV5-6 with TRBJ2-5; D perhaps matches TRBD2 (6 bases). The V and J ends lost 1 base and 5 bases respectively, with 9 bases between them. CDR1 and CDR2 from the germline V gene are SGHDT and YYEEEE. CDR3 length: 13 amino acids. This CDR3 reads CASSLPSAETQYF. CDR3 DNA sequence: TGTGCCAGCAGCTTGCCTAGCGCCGAGACCCAGTACTTC.

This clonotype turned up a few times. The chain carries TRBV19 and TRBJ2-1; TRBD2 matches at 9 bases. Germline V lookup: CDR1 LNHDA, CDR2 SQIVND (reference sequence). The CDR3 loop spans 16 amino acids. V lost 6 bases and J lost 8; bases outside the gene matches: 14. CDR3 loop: CASRPTSGSWPDEQFF. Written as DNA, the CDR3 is TGTGCCAGTAGGCCGACTAGCGGTTCCTGGCCCGATGAGCAGTTCTTC.